Below, 8 T cell receptor beta chains from the same sample are listed, as sequenced in a study of blood T cell repertoires in COVID-19. TCRdb keeps only in-frame clones here, not all; method: immunoSEQ multiplex PCR. The sample carries over 85,000 clones, roughly 88% recorded once. Sequencing used peripheral blood. Receptors originate from a human donor in a cohort sampled during active COVID-19.

The chain uses TRBV9 and TRBJ2-5, with D possibly matching TRBD1 (5 bases). The CDR3 totals 13 residues. CDR1 is SGDLS and CDR2 is YYNGEE in the germline V gene. Trimming stripped 0 bases from V and 9 bases from J, with 12 bases between. The CDR3 region is CASSVAPQGAQYF. The CDR3 region has the DNA TGTGCCAGCAGCGTAGCCCCCCAAGGGGCCCAGTACTTC.

This clone was picked up many times. The chain combines TRBV10-3 with TRBJ2-6; D gene unclear. With 2 bases removed from V and 6 bases from J, the gap between germline ends came to 8 bases. Germline CDR1 is ENHRY and CDR2 is SYGVKD. This CDR3 contains 14 residues. CDR3 coding DNA: TGTGCCATCAGTGAGCCCCGCGCGGCCAACGTCCTGACTTTC. It encodes CAISEPRAANVLTF.

V is TRBV9 and J is TRBJ1-1; weak D call: TRBD1 (5 bases). The V end was cut by 3 bases, the J end by 4 bases, with 10 bases between. Germline loops: CDR1 SGDLS, CDR2 YYNGEE. The CDR3 is made up of 13 amino acids. DNA of the CDR3: TGTGCCAGCAGCGAGGGAGGGGCCACTGAAGCTTTCTTT. Residues: CASSEGGATEAFF. Combining the CDR3 with reference TRBV9 and TRBJ1-1 gives the whole variable domain DSGVTQTPKHLITATGQRVTLRCSPRSGDLSVYWYQQSLDQGLQFLIQYYNGEERAKGNILERFSAQQFPDLHSELNLSSLELGDSALYFCASSEGGATEAFFGQGTRLTVV.

In its sample, this clone was seen once. The V and J genes are TRBV5-8 and TRBJ2-7, with D possibly being TRBD2 (5 bases). The V gene's germline CDR1 is SGHTS and CDR2 YDEGEE. CDR3 length equals 14 residues. Trimming left V 5 bases short and J 4 bases short, with 16 bases between. The CDR3 spells CASSSHGIQYEQYF. In DNA, the CDR3 is TGTGCCAGCAGTTCGCACGGGATCCAGTACGAGCAGTACTTC.

The gene calls are TRBV28 and TRBJ2-3; D is unresolved. The CDR3 has 13 residues. Trimming took off 5 bases at V and 0 bases at J, with 6 bases between the two ends. The germline V gene has CDR1 MDHEN and CDR2 SYDVKM. The CDR3 spells CASSPPSTDTQYF. CDR3 nucleotide sequence: TGTGCCAGCAGTCCTCCGAGCACAGATACGCAGTATTTT.

This clone was seen more than once but under ten times. The gene calls are TRBV30 and TRBJ2-7; D not resolved. This CDR3 region has 11 residues. CDR1 GTSNPN and CDR2 SVGIG come from the germline V gene (reference sequence). V shed 2 bases and J shed 6 bases, with 8 bases lying between them. CDR3 protein: CAWSPQSEQYF. The CDR3 DNA sequence: TGTGCCTGGAGTCCCCAATCCGAGCAGTACTTC.

The rearrangement uses TRBV29-1 and TRBJ2-1; 10 bases match TRBD1. The V segment lost 3 bases and the J segment 4 bases; nucleotides outside the gene matches: 6. The CDR3 extends over 15 amino acids. Germline V CDR1 and CDR2: SQVTM, ANQGSEA. The CDR3 coding sequence is TGCAGCGTTGACGGGGACAGGGGACTTTACAATGAGCAGTTCTTC. Protein: CSVDGDRGLYNEQFF.

V is TRBV6-1 and J is TRBJ1-1; D is ambiguous. With 3 bases removed from V and 3 bases from J, the gap between germline ends came to 11 bases. Germline loops: CDR1 MNHNS, CDR2 SASEGT. The CDR3 consists of 14 residues. CDR3 in DNA: TGTGCCAGCAGTGAGCGGGTAATATACACTGAAGCTTTCTTT. Translated: CASSERVIYTEAFF.